A selection of T cell receptor beta chains follows, all from one sample in a study of CD8 T cells in Susac syndrome. TCRdb re-called the immunoSEQ multiplex PCR reads through MiXCR, storing one row per CDR3 protein. Of over 120,000 distinct CDR3 sequences detected, more than 85% appear once; the ten largest clones hold 0.14%. Source material: CD4+ T cells from PBMCs. The receptors were sampled from a human donor with Susac syndrome. Each CDR3 is given with its conserved first and last residue. D genes are given only for firm matches. Some rows have no size entry. The others give once, few or many, or a class for an expanded clone.

j_call d_call clone_size v_call cdr3_aa cdr3_nt
TRBJ2-1 . . TRBV7-9 CASTKARASDPLEQFF TGTGCCAGCACCAAGGCTCGGGCCAGCGACCCTCTTGAGCAGTTCTTC
TRBJ2-2 TRBD2 . TRBV7-3 CASSPWGGVKNTGELFF TGTGCCAGCAGCCCTTGGGGGGGAGTTAAGAACACCGGGGAGCTGTTTTTT
TRBJ2-3 . . TRBV3-1 CASSQDLAAVGYF TGTGCCAGCAGCCAAGATCTCGCGGCGGTGGGGTATTTT
TRBJ1-6 . . TRBV20-1 CSARPGEEGSPLHF TGCAGTGCTAGGCCAGGGGAGGAAGGTTCACCCCTCCACTTT
TRBJ2-1 TRBD2 . TRBV4-3 CASSQAGGSGVNEQFF TGCGCCAGCAGCCAAGCGGGAGGAAGTGGTGTCAATGAGCAGTTCTTC
TRBJ2-1 . . TRBV5-1 CASSRGPDSYNEQFF TGCGCCAGCAGCAGAGGACCCGACTCCTACAATGAGCAGTTCTTC
TRBJ1-3 . . TRBV20-1 CSASEPRGTNTIYF TGCAGTGCTTCAGAACCTAGAGGAACTAACACCATATATTTT
TRBJ2-5 . . TRBV12-3/TRBV12-4 CASSQDFQETQYF TGTGCCAGCAGCCAGGACTTTCAAGAGACCCAGTACTTC
TRBJ2-7 . once TRBV10-3 CAISDRPPYEQYF TGTGCCATCAGTGACAGGCCCCCCTACGAGCAGTACTTC
TRBJ2-3 . . TRBV5-4 CASSLGSQRTSTDTQYF TGTGCCAGCAGCTTGGGCTCGCAACGCACTAGCACAGATACGCAGTATTTT
TRBJ1-2 TRBD1 . TRBV14 CASSQPGGANYGYTF TGTGCCAGCAGCCAACCAGGGGGCGCGAACTATGGCTACACCTTC
TRBJ1-3 . . TRBV19 CASTDNLGNTIYF TGTGCCAGCACGGATAACCTTGGAAACACCATATATTTT
TRBJ1-2 . once TRBV20-1 CSASNRVRGGYTF TGCAGTGCGAGCAACAGGGTTAGGGGTGGCTACACCTTC
TRBJ2-7 . . TRBV3-1 CASSHGSTSEQYF TGTGCCAGCAGCCACGGGTCAACCTCCGAGCAGTACTTC
TRBJ1-2 . . TRBV18 CASSPQDSPGYTF TGTGCCAGCTCACCACAGGACAGCCCGGGCTACACCTTC
TRBJ2-7 TRBD2 . TRBV11-2 CASSLSGSRTYEQYF TGTGCCAGCAGCTTAAGCGGGAGTAGAACCTACGAGCAGTACTTC
TRBJ1-6 TRBD1 . TRBV19 CASSIRQGRGSPLHF TGTGCCAGTAGTATTAGACAGGGTCGGGGTTCACCCCTCCACTTT
TRBJ2-5 . . TRBV20-1 CSARDRQETQYF TGCAGTGCCCGGGACCGGCAAGAGACCCAGTACTTC
TRBJ1-2 . once TRBV30 CAWSVQVYGYTF TGTGCCTGGAGTGTACAGGTCTATGGCTACACCTTC
TRBJ2-1 . . TRBV27 CASSLSQHFGNEQFF TGTGCCAGCAGTTTATCACAGCATTTCGGCAATGAGCAGTTCTTC
TRBJ2-7 . . TRBV7-9 CASSPGLPYEQYF TGTGCCAGCAGCCCGGGTCTTCCCTACGAGCAGTACTTC
TRBJ1-3 . . TRBV9 CASSPKRGPSGNTIYF TGTGCCAGCAGCCCAAAGAGGGGACCCTCTGGAAACACCATATATTTT
TRBJ2-1 TRBD1 . TRBV12-3/TRBV12-4 CASSQGARNEQFF TGTGCCAGCAGTCAGGGGGCGCGGAATGAGCAGTTCTTC
TRBJ2-7 . . TRBV5-4 CASSFRDKADEQYF TGTGCCAGCAGCTTCCGGGACAAAGCGGACGAGCAGTACTTC
TRBJ2-7 . . TRBV4-1 CASSQVPGSVHEQYF TGCGCCAGCAGCCAAGTCCCCGGCAGTGTACACGAGCAGTACTTC
TRBJ1-2 . . TRBV12-3/TRBV12-4 CASSLAAGARYGYTF TGTGCCAGCAGTTTAGCGGCGGGGGCGCGTTATGGCTACACCTTC
TRBJ2-1 TRBD2 . TRBV9 CASSEGVSRWTSGNNEQFF TGTGCCAGCAGCGAGGGGGTCAGTCGGTGGACTAGCGGTAACAATGAGCAGTTCTTC
TRBJ1-2 . . TRBV20-1 CSARPGAGYGYTF TGCAGTGCTAGACCGGGAGCGGGATATGGCTACACCTTC
TRBJ2-5 . . TRBV6-1 CASSEVGDPRTQYF TGTGCCAGCAGTGAAGTCGGGGACCCCAGGACCCAGTACTTC
TRBJ1-1 . . TRBV5-1 CASRGIKSYTEAFF TGCGCCAGCCGGGGGATAAAATCGTACACTGAAGCTTTCTTT
TRBJ1-2 TRBD1 . TRBV6-5 CASSSLTGARGYTF TGTGCCAGCAGTTCCCTAACAGGGGCGCGTGGCTACACCTTC
TRBJ2-3 . . TRBV21-1 CASSNPTRGPSTDTQYF TGTGCCAGCAGCAATCCCACTAGGGGGCCCAGCACAGATACGCAGTATTTT
TRBJ1-2 . once TRBV30 CAWAYGSYGYTF TGTGCCTGGGCCTATGGGTCATATGGCTACACCTTC
TRBJ2-5 . . TRBV2 CASSETATGTQYF TGTGCCAGCAGTGAAACGGCCACGGGGACCCAGTACTTC
TRBJ2-5 . . TRBV2 CASGTGRTEETQYF TGTGCCAGCGGAACGGGCAGAACTGAAGAGACCCAGTACTTC
TRBJ1-2 . . TRBV5-4 CASSLQGRSNYGYTF TGTGCCAGCAGCTTGCAGGGACGGTCTAACTATGGCTACACCTTC
TRBJ2-2 TRBD1 . TRBV15 CATSRDRGSGELFF TGTGCCACCAGCAGAGACAGGGGGTCCGGGGAGCTGTTTTTT
TRBJ2-1 . . TRBV3-1 CASSQPTLLNNEQFF TGTGCCAGCAGCCAACCCACACTCTTAAACAATGAGCAGTTCTTC
TRBJ1-3 . . TRBV6-2/TRBV6-3 CASSYEISLSGNTIYF TGTGCCAGCAGTTACGAGATATCCCTCTCTGGAAACACCATATATTTT
TRBJ2-7 TRBD2 once TRBV9 CASSVGTSPPQYF TGTGCCAGCAGCGTAGGGACTAGCCCCCCGCAGTACTTC
TRBJ2-7 . . TRBV12-3/TRBV12-4 CASSLTPTGSYEQYF TGTGCCAGCAGTCTGACCCCGACGGGATCCTACGAGCAGTACTTC
TRBJ1-1 . . TRBV4-1 CASSHRTVLNTEAFF TGCGCCAGCAGCCATCGGACAGTACTGAACACTGAAGCTTTCTTT
TRBJ2-2 . . TRBV9 CASSFRQLGELFF TGTGCCAGCAGCTTTAGACAGCTCGGGGAGCTGTTTTTT
TRBJ2-3 TRBD2 . TRBV30 CAWSSSGGDTQYF TGTGCCTGGAGCTCAAGCGGGGGGGATACGCAGTATTTT
TRBJ1-5 . . TRBV28 CASRVYREGRPQHF TGTGCCAGCAGGGTTTACAGGGAGGGACGGCCCCAGCATTTT
TRBJ2-1 TRBD2 . TRBV19 CASSRLARGAGAWNEQFF TGTGCCAGTAGTCGCCTCGCGCGGGGAGCGGGAGCTTGGAATGAGCAGTTCTTC
TRBJ1-6 . . TRBV19 CASSMENSPLHF TGTGCCAGTAGTATGGAGAATTCACCCCTCCACTTT
TRBJ1-1 . . TRBV27 CASGTNLNTEAFF TGTGCCAGCGGGACAAATTTGAACACTGAAGCTTTCTTT
TRBJ1-4 . . TRBV14 CASSQVGFDEKLFF TGTGCCAGCAGCCAAGTCGGGTTCGATGAAAAACTGTTTTTT
TRBJ1-5 . . TRBV4-1 CASSQPGTPEPQHF TGCGCCAGCAGCCAGCCCGGGACCCCGGAGCCCCAGCATTTT
TRBJ2-1 . . TRBV29-1 CSARDGGGNEQFF TGCAGCGCTAGGGACGGTGGGGGGAATGAGCAGTTCTTC
TRBJ2-4 . . TRBV12-3/TRBV12-4 CASSFTINADLAKNIQYF TGTGCCAGCAGTTTCACCATTAATGCCGATTTGGCCAAAAACATTCAGTACTTC
TRBJ1-1 TRBD1 . TRBV2 CASIRLPGTGNTEAFF TGTGCCAGCATTCGACTACCCGGGACAGGGAACACTGAAGCTTTCTTT
TRBJ2-7 TRBD1 . TRBV2 CASSQSGTAFYEQYF TGTGCCAGCAGTCAGTCCGGGACAGCTTTCTACGAGCAGTACTTC
TRBJ2-3 TRBD2 . TRBV7-9 CASSLIAGGTDTQYF TGTGCCAGCAGCTTAATAGCGGGGGGCACAGATACGCAGTATTTT